This note documents a single TCR beta chain sequence. Its target is unknown. These data come from a study of T cell responses to AZD1222 COVID-19 vaccine. For the study at large: Second-dose timings of about 4 or about 12 weeks were pooled. Whole-study findings and limits: With two AZD1222 doses given, Spike-specific TCR breadth and depth both rose. Clonal diversity may have been underestimated in mostly white British donors. Reports indicate that nearly half of spike-specific TCRs are directed at unmutated variant regions.

Repertoires were generated with immunoSEQ multiplex PCR, while TCRdb's copy carries only in-frame clones and drops some. This sample yields about 120,000 clones, of which approximately 84% are seen a single time; roughly 10% belongs to the top ten. Germline CDR1 reads ENHRY; CDR2 reads SYGVKD. The CDR3 contains 15 residues. The V gene lost 7 bases and the J gene lost 0 bases, with 13 bases spanning the gap. The sample was peripheral blood, taken on day 0 of AZD1222 vaccination. This clonotype originated in an adult in good health. This rearrangement joins TRBV10-3 to TRBJ1-3; weak D call: TRBD1 (6 bases). CDR3: CAIKQGTSSGNTIYF. The CDR3 DNA sequence: TGTGCCATCAAACAGGGCACCTCCTCTGGAAACACCATATATTTT.